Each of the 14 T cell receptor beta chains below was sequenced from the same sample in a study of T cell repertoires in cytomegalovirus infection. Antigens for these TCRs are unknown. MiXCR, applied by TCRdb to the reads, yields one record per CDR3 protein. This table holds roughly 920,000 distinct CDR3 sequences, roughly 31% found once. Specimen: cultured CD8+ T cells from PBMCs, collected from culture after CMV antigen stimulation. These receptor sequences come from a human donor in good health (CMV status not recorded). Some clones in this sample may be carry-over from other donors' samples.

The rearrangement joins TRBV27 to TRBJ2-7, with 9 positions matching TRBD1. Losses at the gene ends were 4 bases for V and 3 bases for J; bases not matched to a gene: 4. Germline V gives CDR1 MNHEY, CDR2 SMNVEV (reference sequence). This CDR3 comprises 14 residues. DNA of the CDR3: TGTGCCAGCAGTTACACAGGGGGCGGCTACGAGCAGTACTTC. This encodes CASSYTGGGYEQYF.

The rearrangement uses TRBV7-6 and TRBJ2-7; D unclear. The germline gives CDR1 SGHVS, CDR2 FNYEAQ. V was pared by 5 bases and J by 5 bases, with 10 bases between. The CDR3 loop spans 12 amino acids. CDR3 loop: CASSPLGDEQYV. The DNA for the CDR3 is TGTGCCAGCAGCCCCTTAGGTGACGAGCAGTACGTC.

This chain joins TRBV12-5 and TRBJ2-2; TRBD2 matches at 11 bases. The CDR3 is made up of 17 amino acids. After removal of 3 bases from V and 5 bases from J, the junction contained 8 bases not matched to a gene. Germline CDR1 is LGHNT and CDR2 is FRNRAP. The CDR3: CASGFSVAGGPTGELFF. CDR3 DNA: TGTGCTAGTGGTTTCTCGGTAGCGGGGGGGCCGACCGGGGAGCTGTTTTTT.

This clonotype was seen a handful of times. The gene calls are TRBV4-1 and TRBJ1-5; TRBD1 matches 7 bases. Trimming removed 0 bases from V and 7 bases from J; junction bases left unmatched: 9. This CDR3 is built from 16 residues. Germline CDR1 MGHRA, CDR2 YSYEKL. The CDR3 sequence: CASSQDLTGIFQPQHF. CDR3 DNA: TGCGCCAGCAGCCAAGACTTGACAGGGATTTTCCAGCCCCAGCATTTT.

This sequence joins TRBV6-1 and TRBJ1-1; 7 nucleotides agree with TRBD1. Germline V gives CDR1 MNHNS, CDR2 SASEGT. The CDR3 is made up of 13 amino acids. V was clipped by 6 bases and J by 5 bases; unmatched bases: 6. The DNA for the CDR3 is TGTGCCAGCAGGCCAGGGGGTTGGACTGAAGCTTTCTTT. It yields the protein CASRPGGWTEAFF.

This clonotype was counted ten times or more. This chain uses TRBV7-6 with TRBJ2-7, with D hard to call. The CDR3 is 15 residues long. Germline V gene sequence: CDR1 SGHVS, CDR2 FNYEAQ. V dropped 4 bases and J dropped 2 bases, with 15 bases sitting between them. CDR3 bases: TGTGCCAGCAGCTCTCCGGGTCATAACACCTACGAGCAGTACTTC. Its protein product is CASSSPGHNTYEQYF.

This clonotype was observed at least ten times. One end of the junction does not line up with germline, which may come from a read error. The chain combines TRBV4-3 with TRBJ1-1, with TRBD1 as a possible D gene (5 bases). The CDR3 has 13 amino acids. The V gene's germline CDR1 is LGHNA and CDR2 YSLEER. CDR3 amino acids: CASSQGLGTEAFF. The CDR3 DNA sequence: TGTGCCAGTAGTCAGGGCCTGGGAACTGAAGCTTTCTTT.

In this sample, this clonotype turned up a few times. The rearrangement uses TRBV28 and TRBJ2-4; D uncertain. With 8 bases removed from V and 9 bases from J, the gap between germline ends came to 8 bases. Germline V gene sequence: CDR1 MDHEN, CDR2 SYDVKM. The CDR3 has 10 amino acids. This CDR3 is CASQAGIQYF. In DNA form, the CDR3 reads TGTGCCAGCCAAGCAGGCATTCAGTACTTC.

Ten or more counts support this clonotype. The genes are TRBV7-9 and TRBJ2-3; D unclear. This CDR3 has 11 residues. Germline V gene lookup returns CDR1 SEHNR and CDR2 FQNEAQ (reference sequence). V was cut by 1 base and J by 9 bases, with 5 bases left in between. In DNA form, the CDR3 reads TGTGCCAGCAGCTTAGATCGCACGCAGTATTTT. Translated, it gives CASSLDRTQYF. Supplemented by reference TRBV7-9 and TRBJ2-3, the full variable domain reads DTGVSQNPRHKITKRGQNVTFRCDPISEHNRLYWYRQTLGQGPEFLTYFQNEAQLEKSRLLSDRFSAERPKGSFSTLEIQRTEQGDSAMYLCASSLDRTQYFGPGTRLTVL.

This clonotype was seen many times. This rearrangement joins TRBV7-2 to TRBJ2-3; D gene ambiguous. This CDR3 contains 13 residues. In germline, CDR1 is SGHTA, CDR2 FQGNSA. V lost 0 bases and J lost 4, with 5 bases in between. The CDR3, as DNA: TGTGCCAGCAGCTTAGCAGGGTCAGATACGCAGTATTTT. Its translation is CASSLAGSDTQYF.

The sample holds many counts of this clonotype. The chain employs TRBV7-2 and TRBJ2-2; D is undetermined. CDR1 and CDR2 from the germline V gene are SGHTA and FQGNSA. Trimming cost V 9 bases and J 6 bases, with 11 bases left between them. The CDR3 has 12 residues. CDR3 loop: CASLRVSGELFF. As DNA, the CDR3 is TGTGCCAGTCTCCGGGTTTCCGGGGAGCTGTTTTTT.

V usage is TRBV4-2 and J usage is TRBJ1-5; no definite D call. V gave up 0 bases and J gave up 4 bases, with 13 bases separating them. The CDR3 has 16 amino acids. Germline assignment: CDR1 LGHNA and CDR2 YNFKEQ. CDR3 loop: CASSQEQRGLNQPQHF. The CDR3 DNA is TGTGCCAGCAGCCAAGAACAGAGAGGCCTAAATCAGCCCCAGCATTTT.

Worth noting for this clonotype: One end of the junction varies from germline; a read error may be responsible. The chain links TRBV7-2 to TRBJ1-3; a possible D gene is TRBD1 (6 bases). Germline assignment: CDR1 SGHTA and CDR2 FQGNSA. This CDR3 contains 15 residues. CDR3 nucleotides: TGTGCCACCAGCTTCTCTTGGACAGCTGGAAACACCATATATTTT. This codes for CATSFSWTAGNTIYF.

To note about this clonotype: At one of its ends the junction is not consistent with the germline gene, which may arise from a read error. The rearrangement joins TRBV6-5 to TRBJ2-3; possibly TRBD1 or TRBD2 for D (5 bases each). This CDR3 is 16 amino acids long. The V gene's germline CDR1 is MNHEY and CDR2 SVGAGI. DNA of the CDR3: TGTGTCAGCAGAATAGGGACCGAGCTCCGGACAGATACGCAGTATTTT. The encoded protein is CVSRIGTELRTDTQYF.